This T cell receptor beta chain appears in the sequencing data of a study of tumor-infiltrating lymphocytes in primary liver carcinoma. Study context: Patients of both sexes were 30 to 69 years old.

A note on this clonotype: A clone one base away is much larger, so this may be a read error.

The authors made TCR beta cDNA from around 500 ng total RNA with a constant-region primer. For TCR beta, libraries were produced by three nested multiplex PCR rounds using slightly modified ARM-PCR. Rounds one and two of PCR, each of roughly 10 cycles, were primed with TRBV1-TRBV30 forward primers and a C-beta reverse primer. Each CDR3 protein gets one entry after TCRdb re-called the multiplex PCR reads with MiXCR. The data show some 180,000 distinct CDR3 sequences, 60% seen once. The CDR3 contains 16 residues. Germline loops: CDR1 SGHAT, CDR2 FQNNGV. Unsorted whole blood supplied the RNA, and germline DNA was extracted too. Before the surgical procedure, approximately 3.9 milliliters of peripheral blood were collected.

The sequenced material came from peripheral blood. J is TRBJ2-1 and V is TRBV11-2, with D possibly TRBD2 on 7 matching bases. The TCR originated in a man aged 35 to 55 with primary liver carcinoma and hepatitis B virus infection. CDR3 sequence (DNA): TGTGCCAGCAGCTTCGGGGCGGGGGCGGTCTACATTGAGCAGTTCTTC. Translating it yields CASSFGAGAVYIEQFF.